These 27 T cell receptor beta chains were all obtained from the same sample, sequenced in a study of blood T cell repertoires in COVID-19. Assay used: immunoSEQ multiplex PCR; TCRdb lists only in-frame clones, some missing. Of about 130,000 clones in the sample, approximately 89% are singletons; the top ten hold under 13%. Sequencing was done on a sample of peripheral blood. The receptors stem from a man aged 50 to 60 with acute or convalescent COVID-19.

The chain recombines TRBV9 with TRBJ1-1, with 7 bases matching TRBD1. There are 14 residues in the CDR3. Germline V lookup: CDR1 SGDLS, CDR2 YYNGEE. Losses at the gene ends were 4 bases for V and 4 bases for J; bases not matched to a gene: 7. In nucleotides, the CDR3 is TGTGCCAGCAGCCCCCGACAGGGATCCACTGAAGCTTTCTTT. This sequence encodes CASSPRQGSTEAFF.

This rearrangement joins TRBV19 to TRBJ2-5, with TRBD2 identical over 7 bases. Germline CDR1 reads LNHDA; CDR2 reads SQIVND (reference sequence). Trimming at V came to 4 bases and at J to 2 bases, leaving 4 bases not matched to a gene. The CDR3 is 14 amino acids. The CDR3: CASSRIGGQETQYF. CDR3 DNA: TGTGCCAGTAGTAGGATCGGGGGGCAAGAGACCCAGTACTTC.

The chain recombines TRBV28 with TRBJ1-2; D is undetermined. From germline, CDR1 is MDHEN and CDR2 SYDVKM. V gave up 6 bases and J gave up 2 bases, with 16 bases separating them. This CDR3 has 15 residues. Written as DNA, the CDR3 is TGTGCCAGCAGCACACTCGGAGAGGGAAACTATGGCTACACCTTC. Protein product: CASSTLGEGNYGYTF.

The rearrangement joins TRBV18 to TRBJ1-1; tentatively, D is TRBD1 (5 bases). The CDR3 contains 12 residues. Germline V CDR1 and CDR2: KGHSH, LQKENI. Between the trimmed V and J ends, which lost 2 bases and 7 bases, there was a span of 8 bases. CDR3 in DNA: TGTGCCAGCTCACCAGGCGGGGGTGAAGCTTTCTTT. It translates to CASSPGGGEAFF.

The rearrangement links TRBV3-1 (or the pseudogene TRBV3-2) to TRBJ1-1; the match to TRBD1 covers 7 bases. The CDR3 totals 16 residues. Germline-derived CDR1 and CDR2 are LGHDT and YNNKEL (reference sequence). V lost 4 bases and J lost 1; bases outside the gene matches: 9. The CDR3 DNA sequence: TGTGCCAGCAGCCGGGTCTACAGGGGACCGAACACTGAAGCTTTCTTT. Its protein is CASSRVYRGPNTEAFF.

This clone was observed a handful of times. The chain links TRBV10-3 to TRBJ1-1; 7 nucleotides align to TRBD1. Per the germline V gene, CDR1 is ENHRY and CDR2 is SYGVKD. CDR3 length: 13 residues. V lost 9 bases, J lost 4 bases, and 8 bases stayed unmatched. CDR3 DNA sequence: TGTGCCATGTCAGGGGGTCTGAGCACTGAAGCTTTCTTT. Residues: CAMSGGLSTEAFF.

The V call is TRBV25-1, the J call TRBJ2-5; 13 bases align to TRBD2. Per germline, CDR1 MGHDK and CDR2 SYGVNS. The J segment lost 4 bases and the V segment lost 4 bases, leaving 3 bases of the junction unmatched. This CDR3 comprises 15 residues. The CDR3 here is CASSALAGGRETQYF. CDR3 nucleotide sequence: TGTGCCAGCAGTGCACTAGCGGGGGGGCGAGAGACCCAGTACTTC.

The gene calls are TRBV19 and TRBJ2-1; maybe TRBD2 (6 bases). Germline V gene sequence: CDR1 LNHDA, CDR2 SQIVND (reference sequence). The CDR3 sequence is 14 residues long. V lost 6 bases and J 11 bases, leaving 20 bases between the germline ends. The CDR3 DNA reads as TGTGCCAGTAGCATGCTGGCTTCTGGAGGGAAGCAGTTCTTC. This codes for CASSMLASGGKQFF.

This chain joins TRBV28 and TRBJ1-2; D not certain. This CDR3 has 12 amino acids. Trimming shortened V by 6 bases and J by 10 bases, and 15 bases separated the two germline ends. Germline V CDR1 and CDR2: MDHEN, SYDVKM. The CDR3 loop reads CASSSATWYYTF. DNA for the CDR3: TGTGCCAGCAGCTCCGCGACTTGGTACTACACCTTC.

This clone came up a few times. The genes are TRBV5-1 and TRBJ2-7; D is perhaps TRBD2 (5 bases). There are 14 residues in the CDR3. Trimming pared 0 bases from V and 12 bases from J, leaving 19 bases between. CDR1 is SGHRS, CDR2 YFSETQ, per germline. The chain's CDR3 is CASSLDSPLRGPYF. The CDR3 DNA follows: TGCGCCAGCAGCTTGGACTCGCCCCTTAGAGGGCCGTACTTC.

This clone has a handful of counts. The J gene is TRBJ2-2, the V gene TRBV24-1; tentatively, D is TRBD1 (6 bases). Germline V gives CDR1 KGHDR, CDR2 SFDVKD. CDR3 size: 16 residues. Trimming pared 9 bases from V and 6 bases from J, leaving 22 bases between. The CDR3 here is CATASSGAVGPGELFF. The CDR3 DNA reads TGTGCCACCGCATCTTCAGGGGCTGTTGGTCCCGGGGAGCTGTTTTTT.

The genes are TRBV6-1 and TRBJ1-1; D ambiguous. V lost 0 bases and J 7 bases, leaving 15 bases between the germline ends. The germline gives CDR1 MNHNS, CDR2 SASEGT. This CDR3 has 15 amino acids. The CDR3 reads CASSEAEGLPLEAFF. CDR3 coding DNA: TGTGCCAGCAGTGAAGCTGAGGGTCTACCCCTTGAAGCTTTCTTT.

The CDR3 bases are TGTGCCACCAGTGATTTTAACGGTCAAGAGACCCAGTACTTC. Residues: CATSDFNGQETQYF. The gene calls are TRBV24-1 and TRBJ2-5; D is unresolved. Germline CDR1 KGHDR, CDR2 SFDVKD. The CDR3 runs 14 residues. Trimming left V 1 base short and J 2 bases short, with 7 bases between.

The V call is TRBV27, the J call TRBJ2-3; D remains ambiguous. Trimming shortened V by 5 bases and J by 3 bases, and 9 bases separated the two germline ends. The CDR3 loop spans 13 amino acids. The germline gives CDR1 MNHEY, CDR2 SMNVEV (reference sequence). The CDR3 protein is CASSLSRTDTQYF. In nucleotides, the CDR3 is TGTGCCAGCAGTCTTTCCCGGACAGATACGCAGTATTTT.

This clone was observed a single time. This chain uses TRBV5-8 with TRBJ2-1; 8 bases are a match to TRBD1. This CDR3 contains 13 residues. CDR1 SGHTS and CDR2 YDEGEE come from the germline V gene. Germline trimming cut 0 bases from V and 10 bases from J; bases unmatched to any gene: 3. The DNA for the CDR3 is TGTGCCAGCAGCTTGGTTAGGACAGGGGAGCAGTTCTTC. It encodes CASSLVRTGEQFF.

V gene TRBV5-6 combines with J gene TRBJ2-3, with D possibly being TRBD1 (6 bases). The CDR3 sequence is 15 residues long. Per the germline V gene, CDR1 is SGHDT and CDR2 is YYEEEE. V lost 6 bases, J lost 4 bases, and 18 bases lay in between. In nucleotides, the CDR3 is TGTGCCAGCACCACCCCTTTACAGGGCCCAGATACGCAGTATTTT. Protein sequence: CASTTPLQGPDTQYF.

The V call is TRBV6-6, the J call TRBJ1-6; perhaps TRBD1 as D (5 bases). V was pared by 7 bases and J by 12 bases, with 16 bases between. This CDR3 region has 13 residues. Looked up from germline, CDR1 is MNHNY and CDR2 is SVGAGI (reference sequence). CDR3 sequence (DNA): TGTGCCAGCAACAGGTTAGGCGTGGAACCCCTCCACTTT. Protein: CASNRLGVEPLHF.

This CDR3 is CSAVRARGDEKLFF. In DNA, the CDR3 is TGCAGCGCCGTTCGGGCCCGGGGTGATGAAAAACTGTTTTTT. J is TRBJ1-4 and V is TRBV29-1; D not certain. The length of the CDR3 is 14 residues. CDR1 and CDR2 (germline): SQVTM, ANQGSEA. Between the trimmed V and J ends, which lost 7 bases and 6 bases, there was a span of 18 bases.

The chain employs TRBV5-1 and TRBJ2-5; 7 positions agree with TRBD1. CDR3 length: 14 residues. V gave up 0 bases and J gave up 5 bases; unmatched junction bases: 4. In germline, CDR1 is SGHRS, CDR2 YFSETQ. Here the CDR3 DNA reads TGCGCCAGCAGCTTGGGAGGGGGCGTGGAGACCCAGTACTTC. Translating it yields CASSLGGGVETQYF. Full variable domain (outside the CDR3, taken from reference TRBV5-1 and TRBJ2-5): KAGVTQTPRYLIKTRGQQVTLSCSPISGHRSVSWYQQTPGQGLQFLFEYFSETQRNKGNFPGRFSGRQFSNSRSEMNVSTLELGDSALYLCASSLGGGVETQYFGPGTRLLVL.

V gene TRBV10-1 combines with J gene TRBJ1-1; no clear D gene. The CDR3 is made up of 12 amino acids. V was shortened by 0 bases and J by 8 bases, with 7 bases between the two germline ends. CDR1 and CDR2 from the germline V gene are WNHNN and SYGVQD (reference sequence). The CDR3 DNA reads TGCGCCAGCAGTGAGTCGTTAGAAGAAGCTTTCTTT. Encoded protein: CASSESLEEAFF.

The V call is TRBV19, the J call TRBJ1-1, with 7 bases that match TRBD1. V trimming: 5 bases; J trimming: 6 bases; junction bases outside the gene matches: 6. Germline CDR1 is LNHDA and CDR2 is SQIVND (reference sequence). This CDR3 has 13 amino acids. CDR3 region: CASSQRQGPEAFF. The CDR3 DNA reads as TGTGCCAGTAGTCAGAGACAGGGCCCTGAAGCTTTCTTT.

This chain uses TRBV7-9 with TRBJ1-1, with TRBD1 matching 8 bases. V trimming: 3 bases; J trimming: 3 bases; junction bases outside the gene matches: 3. Looked up from germline, CDR1 is SEHNR and CDR2 is FQNEAQ (reference sequence). The CDR3 is 14 residues long. CDR3 protein: CASSFQGAYTEAFF. The CDR3 bases are TGTGCCAGCAGCTTCCAGGGGGCCTACACTGAAGCTTTCTTT.

This chain joins TRBV3-1 (or the pseudogene TRBV3-2) and TRBJ1-2, with a weak D call TRBD1 (5 bases). Trimming took off 8 bases at V and 7 bases at J, with 20 bases between the two ends. The CDR3 runs 14 residues. CDR1 is LGHDT and CDR2 is YNNKEL in the germline V gene (reference sequence). This chain's CDR3 is CASADRSGQSGYTF. CDR3 sequence (DNA): TGTGCCAGCGCCGACCGGTCTGGACAAAGTGGCTACACCTTC.

The chain joins TRBV24-1 to TRBJ1-2; D is perhaps TRBD1 (5 bases). Germline-derived CDR1 and CDR2 are KGHDR and SFDVKD. CDR3 size: 14 residues. The ends were cut back, 2 bases at V and 5 bases at J, with 11 bases in the middle. The CDR3 loop is CATSDSGSRYGYTF. CDR3 DNA sequence: TGTGCCACCAGTGATTCAGGGTCGAGGTATGGCTACACCTTC.

This chain joins TRBV10-3 and TRBJ1-6, with 7 bases aligning to TRBD1. Germline assignment: CDR1 ENHRY and CDR2 SYGVKD. J was trimmed by 13 bases and V by 3 bases; bases with no gene match: 9. CDR3 size: 14 residues. This chain's CDR3 is CAISEAQGTSPLHF. The DNA for the CDR3 is TGTGCCATCAGTGAAGCACAGGGGACTTCCCCCCTCCACTTT.

V usage is TRBV6-6 and J usage is TRBJ1-6; D call uncertain. Germline CDR1 is MNHNY and CDR2 is SVGAGI (reference sequence). V lost 7 bases to trimming and J lost 4 bases, with 17 bases between them. The CDR3 runs 16 residues. In nucleotides, the CDR3 is TGTGCCAGCAACGGAGGACGGGGAAGATATAATTCACCCCTCCACTTT. Its protein product is CASNGGRGRYNSPLHF.

The V call is TRBV19, the J call TRBJ1-5; D gene uncertain. The ends were cut back, 6 bases at V and 5 bases at J, with 20 bases in the middle. This CDR3 region has 16 residues. Germline-derived CDR1 and CDR2 are LNHDA and SQIVND (reference sequence). The CDR3 nucleotides read TGTGCCAGTAGCCCTCGAGATGCGGTGGCAGATCAGCCCCAGCATTTT. Translation: CASSPRDAVADQPQHF.